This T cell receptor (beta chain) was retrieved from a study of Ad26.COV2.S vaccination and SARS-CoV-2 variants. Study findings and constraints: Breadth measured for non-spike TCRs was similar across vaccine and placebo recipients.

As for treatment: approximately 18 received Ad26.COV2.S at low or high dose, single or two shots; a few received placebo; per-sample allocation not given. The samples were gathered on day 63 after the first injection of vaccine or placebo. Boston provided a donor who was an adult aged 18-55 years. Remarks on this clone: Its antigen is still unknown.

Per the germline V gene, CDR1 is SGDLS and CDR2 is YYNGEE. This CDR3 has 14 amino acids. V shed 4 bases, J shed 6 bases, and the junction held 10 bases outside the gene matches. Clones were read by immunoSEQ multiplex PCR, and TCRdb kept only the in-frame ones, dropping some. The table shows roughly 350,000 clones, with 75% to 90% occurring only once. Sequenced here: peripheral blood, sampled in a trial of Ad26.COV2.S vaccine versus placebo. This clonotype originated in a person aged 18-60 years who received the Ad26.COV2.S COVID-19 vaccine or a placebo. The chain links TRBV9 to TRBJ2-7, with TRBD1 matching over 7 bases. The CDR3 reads CASSPRQGEGEQYF. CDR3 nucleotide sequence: TGTGCCAGCAGCCCCCGACAGGGAGAAGGCGAGCAGTACTTC.